A selection of T cell receptor beta chains follows, all from one sample in a study of T cell changes during pregnancy in multiple sclerosis. Using immunoSEQ multiplex PCR, the repertoire was profiled, and TCRdb retains in-frame clones only, with some absent. The sample contains about 36,000 clones, about 90% of which appear only once. The starting material was CD4+ T cells from peripheral blood mononuclear cells, obtained after pregnancy. These receptors all come from a female donor with multiple sclerosis, enrolled in a pregnancy study. The conserved cysteine and the conserved F or W are not part of the CDR3 here. Fields, in order: V gene, J gene, CDR3 protein.

>TRBV6-5|TRBJ1-4
ASSYSGGAANEKLF
>TRBV2|TRBJ1-6
ASSTGVYNSPLH
>TRBV11-2|TRBJ2-1
ASSSQGGIVSNEQF
>TRBV5-1|TRBJ2-3
ASSYNTDTQY
>TRBV7-9|TRBJ1-1
ASSLGTGVSTEAF
>TRBV27|TRBJ2-7
ASSPKSFRTGKNSYEQY
>TRBV10-3|TRBJ2-7
AISYRDPVDEQY
>TRBV2|TRBJ1-5
ASSEQGINQPQH
>TRBV6-5|TRBJ2-2
ASSRDKNTGELF
>TRBV7-3|TRBJ2-1
ASGLDFYNEQF
>TRBV7-7|TRBJ2-2
ASSLRREKTNTGELF
>TRBV5-1|TRBJ1-5
ASSLLGGSQPQH
>TRBV5-5|TRBJ2-2
ASSLIARADGELF
>TRBV15|TRBJ2-5
ATSREHGTSGTQY
>TRBV19|TRBJ2-3
ASSPDSSTDTQY
>TRBV28|TRBJ1-5
ASGTGPQPQH
>TRBV7-9|TRBJ2-3
ASSSLLSGTPDTQY
>TRBV7-2|TRBJ1-1
ASSLGQGTEAF
>TRBV7-2|TRBJ2-1
ASSFYGGGGSYNEQF
>TRBV30|TRBJ1-6
AWRGARGGSPLH
>TRBV5-5|TRBJ2-7
ASNTLPQGAHEQY
>TRBV4-1|TRBJ2-6
ASTQASSGANVLT
>TRBV5-1|TRBJ2-7
ASSWRDRAYEQY
>TRBV5-1|TRBJ1-2
ASSLDTTGGAYGYT
>TRBV5-1|TRBJ2-1
ASSLAGDSYNEQF
>TRBV19|TRBJ2-7
ASSTPDRGSSYEQY
>TRBV19|TRBJ2-3
ASSIRGSTDTQY
>TRBV5-5|TRBJ2-7
ASSREQSSIYEQY
>TRBV2|TRBJ1-1
ASSSVPPLLAF
>TRBV9|TRBJ1-3
ASSAVGVSGNTIY
>TRBV28|TRBJ1-5
ASSRTGGRYQPQH
>TRBV5-1|TRBJ2-7
ASSLGGQGFYEQY
>TRBV6-6|TRBJ1-4
ASSLRTGEKLF
>TRBV6-1|TRBJ1-2
ASSGGLLGSYGYT
>TRBV12-5|TRBJ1-1
ASGLTGTGGMNTEAF
>TRBV5-1|TRBJ2-5
ASSPGGEKQETQY
>TRBV6-1|TRBJ2-7
ASSVKLPGAYEQY
>TRBV5-1|TRBJ1-1
ASSLLTGLNGMNTEAF
>TRBV25-1|TRBJ2-2
ASRGAGGNTGELF
>TRBV9|TRBJ2-3
ASSVSAGGTDTQY
>TRBV6-6|TRBJ2-2
ASSQIAGGPRELF
>TRBV23-1|TRBJ1-2
ASTRGVALANYGYT
>TRBV6-5|TRBJ2-3
ASSQTGNTDTQY
>TRBV5-5|TRBJ1-1
ASSLAAGGLMNTEAF